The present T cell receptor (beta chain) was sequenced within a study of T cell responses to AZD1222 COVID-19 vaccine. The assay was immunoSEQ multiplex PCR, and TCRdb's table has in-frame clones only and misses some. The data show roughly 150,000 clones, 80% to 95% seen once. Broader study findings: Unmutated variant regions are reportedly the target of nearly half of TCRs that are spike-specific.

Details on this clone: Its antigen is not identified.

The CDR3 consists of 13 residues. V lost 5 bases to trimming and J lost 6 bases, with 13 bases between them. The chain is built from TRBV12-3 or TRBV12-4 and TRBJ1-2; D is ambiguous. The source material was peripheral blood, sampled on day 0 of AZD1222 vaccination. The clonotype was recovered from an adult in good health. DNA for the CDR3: TGTGCCAGCAGTAAACGGCGTATGGATGGCTACACCTTC. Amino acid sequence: CASSKRRMDGYTF.